One and the same sample provided the 21 T cell receptor beta chains below, sequenced in a study of early T cells in non-severe SARS-CoV-2 infection. TCRdb re-called the 5' RACE reads with MiXCR, one entry per CDR3 protein. This repertoire shows roughly 120,000 distinct CDR3 sequences, roughly 12% found once; its top ten account for around 4%. Material: whole blood, obtained at baseline. Every receptor here comes from an adult who was a healthcare worker with PCR-confirmed SARS-CoV-2 infection or an uninfected control (not recorded which).

This clonotype was detected only a few times. CDR3 region: CASSFSGSGYEQYF. As DNA, the CDR3 is TGTGCCAGCAGTTTTAGCGGGAGCGGGTACGAGCAGTACTTC. The rearrangement uses TRBV28 and TRBJ2-7; TRBD2 aligns across 9 bases. Germline assignment: CDR1 MDHEN and CDR2 SYDVKM. This CDR3 is 14 amino acids long. V lost 3 bases to trimming and J lost 4 bases; unmatched junction nucleotides: 4.

This clonotype showed up many times. The rearrangement links TRBV12-3 or TRBV12-4 to TRBJ1-4; D is undetermined. The CDR3 contains 14 residues. Trimming pared 6 bases from V and 2 bases from J, leaving 10 bases between. The CDR3, as DNA: TGTGCCAGCAGCCGCGAAAGGACTAATGAAAAACTGTTTTTT. This gives the protein CASSRERTNEKLFF.

The CDR3 loop reads CSAPNPGLAGWGQYF. The CDR3 DNA reads as TGCAGTGCTCCCAACCCGGGACTAGCGGGATGGGGGCAGTACTTC. The chain carries TRBV20-1 and TRBJ2-7; 13 nucleotides line up with TRBD2. Germline V lookup: CDR1 DFQATT, CDR2 SNEGSKA (reference sequence). Trimming removed 5 bases from V and 9 bases from J; junction bases left unmatched: 13. There are 15 residues in the CDR3.

This clonotype was picked up a small number of times. The chain links TRBV25-1 to TRBJ2-1, with D possibly being TRBD1 (5 bases). V was cut by 6 bases and J by 0 bases, with 15 bases left in between. There are 16 residues in the CDR3. Germline CDR1 reads MGHDK; CDR2 reads SYGVNS. DNA of the CDR3: TGTGCCAGCAGGGGGCAGGGCCAGAGCTCCTACAATGAGCAGTTCTTC. It encodes CASRGQGQSSYNEQFF.

This clonotype was observed a few times. The V and J genes are TRBV29-1 and TRBJ1-4; 8 bases fit TRBD1. V shed 4 bases and J 6 bases; nucleotides not matched to a gene: 10. The CDR3 is 15 residues long. Germline loops: CDR1 SQVTM, CDR2 ANQGSEA. The CDR3 spells CSVAGTGTVHEKLFF. The CDR3 DNA is TGCAGCGTTGCAGGGACAGGCACGGTTCATGAAAAACTGTTTTTT.

This clonotype was seen many times. CDR3: CAITTESYNEQFF. The CDR3 DNA reads TGTGCCATCACGACAGAGTCCTACAATGAGCAGTTCTTC. This chain uses TRBV10-3 with TRBJ2-1; the D gene is possibly TRBD1 (5 bases). The CDR3 has 13 amino acids. Germline assignment: CDR1 ENHRY and CDR2 SYGVKD. V shed 7 bases and J shed 1 base, with 8 bases lying between them.

The genes are TRBV28 and TRBJ2-4; 10 bases are shared with TRBD1. CDR1 is MDHEN, CDR2 SYDVKM, per germline. Trimming removed 3 bases from V and 1 base from J; junction bases left unmatched: 15. This CDR3 has 20 residues. This chain's CDR3 is CASSFEYRDRGFLAKNIQYF. The CDR3 region has the DNA TGTGCCAGCAGTTTTGAATATAGGGACAGGGGATTTCTTGCCAAAAACATTCAGTACTTC. Together with reference TRBV28 and TRBJ2-4, the CDR3 gives the full variable domain: DVKVTQSSRYLVKRTGEKVFLECVQDMDHENMFWYRQDPGLGLRLIYFSYDVKMKEKGDIPEGYSVSREKKERFSLILESASTNQTSMYLCASSFEYRDRGFLAKNIQYFGAGTRLSVL.

This clonotype was seen repeatedly, ten times or more. This chain uses TRBV18 with TRBJ2-7; 8 nucleotides align to TRBD1. V was pared by 3 bases and J by 6 bases, with 7 bases of the junction left unmatched. CDR1 and CDR2 (germline): KGHSH, LQKENI. The CDR3 extends over 14 amino acids. DNA for the CDR3: TGTGCCAGCTCACCCGACAGGGGACTGGGCGAGCAGTACTTC. Translation gives CASSPDRGLGEQYF.

This clonotype was seen only once. The V call is TRBV19, the J call TRBJ1-2; D unclear. Trimming pared 6 bases from V and 6 bases from J, leaving 11 bases between. CDR1 is LNHDA and CDR2 is SQIVND in the germline V gene (reference sequence). The CDR3 loop spans 12 amino acids. The CDR3 DNA is TGTGCCAGTAGGTCCGTCGGGGATGGCTACACCTTC. Protein product: CASRSVGDGYTF.

This clonotype has a count of ten or more. The genes are TRBV20-1 and TRBJ2-5; TRBD2 aligns across 7 bases. Per germline, CDR1 DFQATT and CDR2 SNEGSKA (reference sequence). The CDR3 runs 11 residues. The CDR3 DNA sequence: TGCAGCTGGGGAGGGCCTGAGACCCAGTACTTC. Its translation: CSWGGPETQYF.

The rearrangement joins TRBV28 to TRBJ1-1; D remains ambiguous. The CDR3 spans 14 residues. Germline V gene lookup returns CDR1 MDHEN and CDR2 SYDVKM. V dropped 2 bases and J dropped 1 base, with 8 bases sitting between them. CDR3 protein: CASSLTRQNTEAFF. In DNA, the CDR3 is TGTGCCAGCAGTTTAACCCGACAGAACACTGAAGCTTTCTTT.

This clonotype appeared a few times. The rearrangement uses TRBV2 and TRBJ1-1; no clear D gene. Germline loops: CDR1 SNHLY, CDR2 FYNNEI. Deletions cut 3 bases from V and 7 bases from J, with 15 bases between. The CDR3 length is 14 residues. This CDR3 reads CASSDTAVSGEAFF. In DNA form, the CDR3 reads TGTGCCAGCAGTGACACGGCGGTCAGCGGTGAAGCTTTCTTT.

The gene calls are TRBV7-2 and TRBJ1-2, with D tentatively TRBD1 (5 bases). Trimming pared 3 bases from V and 6 bases from J, leaving 11 bases between. From germline, CDR1 is SGHTA and CDR2 FQGNSA. The CDR3 covers 13 residues. This chain's CDR3 is CASSFRVVNGYTF. CDR3 nucleotides: TGTGCCAGCAGCTTCAGGGTAGTTAATGGCTACACCTTC.

The gene calls are TRBV20-1 and TRBJ1-2, with D hard to call. The ends were cut back, 5 bases at V and 6 bases at J, with 19 bases in the middle. The CDR3 has 14 amino acids. The germline V gene encodes CDR1 DFQATT and CDR2 SNEGSKA (reference sequence). This CDR3 reads CSAEGTPLYDGYTF. DNA of the CDR3: TGCAGTGCTGAAGGAACCCCTCTCTATGATGGCTACACCTTC.

The chain recombines TRBV28 with TRBJ1-2, with TRBD1 as a possible D gene (6 bases). CDR3 length: 12 amino acids. Germline CDR1 MDHEN, CDR2 SYDVKM. Trimming took 7 bases from V and 4 from J, leaving 10 bases between them. The CDR3 DNA reads as TGTGCCAGCACCGGGGGCCTCTATGGCTACACCTTC. This gives the protein CASTGGLYGYTF.

This clonotype was seen a handful of times. This chain connects TRBV25-1 to TRBJ2-1; D gene ambiguous. This CDR3 has 11 residues. Germline V CDR1 and CDR2: MGHDK, SYGVNS. Trimming removed 9 bases at V and 6 bases at J, with 9 bases between. CDR3 amino acids: CASTWINEQFF. The CDR3 DNA reads TGTGCCAGTACATGGATCAATGAGCAGTTCTTC.

This clonotype was recorded at least ten times. The chain combines TRBV29-1 with TRBJ2-5, with TRBD1 matching over 8 bases. The J segment lost 5 bases and the V segment lost 6 bases, leaving 11 bases of the junction unmatched. Germline lookup yields CDR1 SQVTM and CDR2 ANQGSEA. There are 14 residues in the CDR3. DNA of the CDR3: TGCAGCGTCGCGACAGGGGCCCGTGCGGAGACCCAGTACTTC. Translating it yields CSVATGARAETQYF.

This clonotype was detected ten times or more. The V call is TRBV3-1, the J call TRBJ1-5; no firm D call. The CDR3 is 15 residues long. From germline, CDR1 is LGHDT and CDR2 YNNKEL (reference sequence). V shed 4 bases and J shed 9 bases, with 19 bases lying between them. The CDR3 DNA reads TGTGCCAGCAGCCCCCTATCACACGGGCAATCGCCCCAGCATTTT. Translating gives CASSPLSHGQSPQHF.

V and J are TRBV12-3 or TRBV12-4 and TRBJ1-1; the D is unclear. This CDR3 has 13 amino acids. The V end was cut by 1 base, the J end by 8 bases, with 11 bases between. The CDR3 loop is CASSLGYGAEAFF. The CDR3 DNA is TGTGCCAGCAGTTTAGGATATGGAGCCGAAGCTTTCTTT.

V and J are TRBV13 and TRBJ2-5, with D maybe TRBD1 (6 bases). This CDR3 has 15 amino acids. Germline lookup yields CDR1 PRHDT and CDR2 FYEKMQ (reference sequence). Between the trimmed V and J ends, which lost 5 bases and 0 bases, there was a span of 13 bases. CDR3 DNA sequence: TGTGCCAGCAGCCCCTCCCGGACAGACCAAGAGACCCAGTACTTC. Translation: CASSPSRTDQETQYF. The complete variable domain, with remaining parts taken from reference TRBV13 and TRBJ2-5, reads AAGVIQSPRHLIKEKRETATLKCYPIPRHDTVYWYQQGPGQDPQFLISFYEKMQSDKGSIPDRFSAQQFSDYHSELNMSSLELGDSALYFCASSPSRTDQETQYFGPGTRLLVL.

V and J are TRBV5-4 and TRBJ1-2; 7 bases are a match to TRBD1. The germline V gene encodes CDR1 SGHNT and CDR2 YYREEE (reference sequence). The length of the CDR3 is 14 residues. V shed 3 bases and J 8 bases; nucleotides not matched to a gene: 10. The CDR3 region is CASSSQGEPRGYTF. CDR3 nucleotides: TGTGCCAGCAGCTCCCAGGGGGAACCTCGGGGCTACACCTTC.